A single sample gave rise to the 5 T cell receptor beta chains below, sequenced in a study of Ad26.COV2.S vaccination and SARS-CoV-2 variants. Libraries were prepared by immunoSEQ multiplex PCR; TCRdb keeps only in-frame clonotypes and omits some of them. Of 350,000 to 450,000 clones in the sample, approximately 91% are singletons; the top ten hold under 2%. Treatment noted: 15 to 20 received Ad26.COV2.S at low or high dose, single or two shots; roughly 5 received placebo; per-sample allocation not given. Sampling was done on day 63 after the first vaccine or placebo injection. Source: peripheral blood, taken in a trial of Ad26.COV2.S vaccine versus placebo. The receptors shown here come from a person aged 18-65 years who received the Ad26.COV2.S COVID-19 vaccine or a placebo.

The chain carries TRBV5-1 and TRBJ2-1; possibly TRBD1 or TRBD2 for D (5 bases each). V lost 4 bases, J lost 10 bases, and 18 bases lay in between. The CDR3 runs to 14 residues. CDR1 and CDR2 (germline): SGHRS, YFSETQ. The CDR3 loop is CASSRDPPLKEQFF. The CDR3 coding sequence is TGCGCCAGCAGCCGGGACCCCCCATTAAAGGAGCAGTTCTTC. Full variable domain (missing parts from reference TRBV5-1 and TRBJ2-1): KAGVTQTPRYLIKTRGQQVTLSCSPISGHRSVSWYQQTPGQGLQFLFEYFSETQRNKGNFPGRFSGRQFSNSRSEMNVSTLELGDSALYLCASSRDPPLKEQFFGPGTRLTVL.

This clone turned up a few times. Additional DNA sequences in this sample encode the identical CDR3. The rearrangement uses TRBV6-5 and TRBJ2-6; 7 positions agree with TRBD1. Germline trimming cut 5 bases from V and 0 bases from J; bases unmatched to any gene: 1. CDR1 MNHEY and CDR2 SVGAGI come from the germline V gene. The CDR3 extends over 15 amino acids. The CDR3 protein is CASSRDSSGANVLTF. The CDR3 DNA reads TGTGCCAGCAGTCGGGACAGCTCTGGGGCCAACGTCCTGACTTTC.

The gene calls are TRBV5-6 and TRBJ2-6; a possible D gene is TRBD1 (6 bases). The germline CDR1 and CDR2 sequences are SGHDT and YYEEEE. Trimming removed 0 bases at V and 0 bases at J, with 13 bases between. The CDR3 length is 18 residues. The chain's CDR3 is CASSLVVGGSSGANVLTF. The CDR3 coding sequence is TGTGCCAGCAGCTTGGTGGTAGGGGGATCCTCTGGGGCCAACGTCCTGACTTTC.

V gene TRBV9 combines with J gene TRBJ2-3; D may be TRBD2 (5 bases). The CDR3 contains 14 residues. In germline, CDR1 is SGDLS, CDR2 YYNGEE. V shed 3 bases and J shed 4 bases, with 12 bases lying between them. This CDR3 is CASSAGGGPDTQYF. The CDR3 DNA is TGTGCCAGCAGCGCAGGAGGCGGCCCAGATACGCAGTATTTT.

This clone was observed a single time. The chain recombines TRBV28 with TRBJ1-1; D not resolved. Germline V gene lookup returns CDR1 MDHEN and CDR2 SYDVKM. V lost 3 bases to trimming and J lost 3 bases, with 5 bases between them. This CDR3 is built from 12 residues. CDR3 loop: CASSFVYTEAFF. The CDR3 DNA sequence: TGTGCCAGCAGTTTCGTTTACACTGAAGCTTTCTTT. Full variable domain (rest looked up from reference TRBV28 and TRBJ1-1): DVKVTQSSRYLVKRTGEKVFLECVQDMDHENMFWYRQDPGLGLRLIYFSYDVKMKEKGDIPEGYSVSREKKERFSLILESASTNQTSMYLCASSFVYTEAFFGQGTRLTVV.